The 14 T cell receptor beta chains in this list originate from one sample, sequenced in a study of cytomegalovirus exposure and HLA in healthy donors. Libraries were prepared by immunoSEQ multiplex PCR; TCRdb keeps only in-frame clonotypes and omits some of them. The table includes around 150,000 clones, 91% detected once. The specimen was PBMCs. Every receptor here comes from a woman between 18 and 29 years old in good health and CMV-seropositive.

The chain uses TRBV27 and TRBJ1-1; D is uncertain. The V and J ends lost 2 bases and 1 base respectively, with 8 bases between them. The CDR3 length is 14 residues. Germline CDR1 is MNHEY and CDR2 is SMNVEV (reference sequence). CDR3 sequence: CASSLVDGNTEAFF. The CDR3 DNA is TGTGCCAGCAGTTTAGTAGATGGGAACACTGAAGCTTTCTTT.

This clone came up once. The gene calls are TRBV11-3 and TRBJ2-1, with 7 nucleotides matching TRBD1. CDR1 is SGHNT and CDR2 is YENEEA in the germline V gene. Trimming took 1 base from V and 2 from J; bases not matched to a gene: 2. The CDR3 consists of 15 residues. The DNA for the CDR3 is TGTGCCAGCAGCTTAGGTCAGGGGGCCTACAATGAGCAGTTCTTC. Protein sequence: CASSLGQGAYNEQFF.

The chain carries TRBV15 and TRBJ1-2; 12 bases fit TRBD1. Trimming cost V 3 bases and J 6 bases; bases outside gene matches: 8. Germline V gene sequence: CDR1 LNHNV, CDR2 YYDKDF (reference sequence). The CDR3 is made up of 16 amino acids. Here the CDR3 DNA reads TGTGCCACCAGCAGGGGGACAGGGGGCGGAGTGGATGGCTACACCTTC. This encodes CATSRGTGGGVDGYTF. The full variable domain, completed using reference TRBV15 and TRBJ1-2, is DAMVIQNPRYQVTQFGKPVTLSCSQTLNHNVMYWYQQKSSQAPKLLFHYYDKDFNNEADTPDNFQSRRPNTSFCFLDIRSPGLGDTAMYLCATSRGTGGGVDGYTFGSGTRLTVV.

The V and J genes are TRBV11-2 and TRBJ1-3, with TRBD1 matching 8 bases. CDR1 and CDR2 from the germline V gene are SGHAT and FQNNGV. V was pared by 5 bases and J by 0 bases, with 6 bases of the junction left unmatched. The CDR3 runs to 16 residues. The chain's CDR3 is CASSPRQGFSGNTIYF. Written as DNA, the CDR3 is TGTGCCAGCAGCCCACGACAGGGGTTCTCTGGAAACACCATATATTTT.

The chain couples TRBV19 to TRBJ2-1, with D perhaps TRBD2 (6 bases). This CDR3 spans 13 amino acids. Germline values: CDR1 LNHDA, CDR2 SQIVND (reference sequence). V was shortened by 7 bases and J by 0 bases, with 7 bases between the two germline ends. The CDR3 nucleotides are TGTGCCAGTAAGCGGGCCTCCTACAATGAGCAGTTCTTC. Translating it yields CASKRASYNEQFF.

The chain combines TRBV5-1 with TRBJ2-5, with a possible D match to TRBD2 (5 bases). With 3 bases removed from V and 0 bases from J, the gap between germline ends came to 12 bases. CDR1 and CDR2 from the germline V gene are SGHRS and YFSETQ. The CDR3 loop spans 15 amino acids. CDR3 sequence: CASSYSDPYQETQYF. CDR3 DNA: TGCGCCAGCAGCTATAGCGACCCGTACCAAGAGACCCAGTACTTC.

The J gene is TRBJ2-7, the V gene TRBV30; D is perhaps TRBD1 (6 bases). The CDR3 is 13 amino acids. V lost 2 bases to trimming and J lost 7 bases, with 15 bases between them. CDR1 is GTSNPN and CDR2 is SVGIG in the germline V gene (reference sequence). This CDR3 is CAWSLWDNLEQYF. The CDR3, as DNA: TGTGCCTGGAGTTTGTGGGACAATTTAGAGCAGTACTTC.

CDR3 coding DNA: TGCGCCAGCAGCGCGGGACAGGGAGGAACCGGTGAAAAACTGTTTTTT. It translates to CASSAGQGGTGEKLFF. The rearrangement links TRBV5-1 to TRBJ1-4; 9 bases fit TRBD1. V lost 4 bases, J lost 7 bases, and 11 bases stayed unmatched. This CDR3 is 16 amino acids long. Germline values: CDR1 SGHRS, CDR2 YFSETQ.

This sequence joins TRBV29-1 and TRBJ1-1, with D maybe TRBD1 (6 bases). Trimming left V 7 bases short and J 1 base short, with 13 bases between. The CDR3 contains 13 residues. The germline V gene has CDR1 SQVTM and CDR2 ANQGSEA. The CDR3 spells CSGTGTGNTEAFF. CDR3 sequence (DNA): TGCAGCGGAACAGGGACCGGGAACACTGAAGCTTTCTTT.

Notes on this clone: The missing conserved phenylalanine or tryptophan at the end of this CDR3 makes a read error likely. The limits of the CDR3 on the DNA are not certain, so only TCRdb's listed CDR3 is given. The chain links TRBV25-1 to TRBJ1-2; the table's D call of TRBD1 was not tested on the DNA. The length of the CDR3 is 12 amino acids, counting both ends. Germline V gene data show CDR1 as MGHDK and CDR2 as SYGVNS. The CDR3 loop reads CASSEYRVSSLY.

The CDR3 DNA sequence: TGTGCCAGCAGCGTAGGAGGAGGTTTACCATACGAGCAGTACTTC. Translating it yields CASSVGGGLPYEQYF. The chain carries TRBV9 and TRBJ2-7; D possibly corresponds to TRBD2 (5 bases). Trimming cost V 0 bases and J 4 bases, with 14 bases left between them. The CDR3 sequence is 15 residues long. Germline V gene data show CDR1 as SGDLS and CDR2 as YYNGEE.

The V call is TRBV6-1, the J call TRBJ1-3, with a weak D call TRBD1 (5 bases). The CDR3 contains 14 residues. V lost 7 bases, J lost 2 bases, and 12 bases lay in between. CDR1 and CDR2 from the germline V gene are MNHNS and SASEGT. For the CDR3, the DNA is TGTGCCAGCACCAGGGCAGGAGCTGGAAACACCATATATTTT. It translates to CASTRAGAGNTIYF.

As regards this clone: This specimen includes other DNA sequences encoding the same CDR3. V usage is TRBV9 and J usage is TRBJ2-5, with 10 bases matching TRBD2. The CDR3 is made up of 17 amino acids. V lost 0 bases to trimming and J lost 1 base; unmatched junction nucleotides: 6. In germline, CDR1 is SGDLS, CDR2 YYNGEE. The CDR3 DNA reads TGTGCCAGCAGCGTAGATCCAAGCGGGGGGGTCCAAGAGACCCAGTACTTC. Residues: CASSVDPSGGVQETQYF. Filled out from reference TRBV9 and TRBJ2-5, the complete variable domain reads DSGVTQTPKHLITATGQRVTLRCSPRSGDLSVYWYQQSLDQGLQFLIQYYNGEERAKGNILERFSAQQFPDLHSELNLSSLELGDSALYFCASSVDPSGGVQETQYFGPGTRLLVL.

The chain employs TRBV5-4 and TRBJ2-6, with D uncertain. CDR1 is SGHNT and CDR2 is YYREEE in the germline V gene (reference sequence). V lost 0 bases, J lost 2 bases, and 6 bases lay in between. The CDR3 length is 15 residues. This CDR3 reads CASSLVAAGANVLTF. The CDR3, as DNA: TGTGCCAGCAGCTTGGTGGCAGCTGGGGCCAACGTCCTGACTTTC.